This is a list of T cell receptor beta chains from one sample in a study of technical replicates of blood from several donors. The data were produced by immunoSEQ multiplex PCR, yet TCRdb's version contains in-frame clones alone and is incomplete. This table holds roughly 50,000 clones, more than 90% found once. The sample was PBMCs. Receptors originate from a human donor in good health. Some clones in this sample may be carry-over from other donors' samples. Both conserved end residues are part of each CDR3. The D gene is left open where the match is weak. Rows may omit the clone size; those that give it use once, few, many or a size class.

size	V	J	D	CDR3	DNA
NA	TRBV6-5	TRBJ1-4	NA	CASSYRRGQSNEKLFF	TGTGCCAGCAGTTATAGGCGGGGCCAGAGTAATGAAAAACTGTTTTTT
once	TRBV5-1	TRBJ2-6	NA	CASSPGGAGANVLTF	TGCGCCAGCAGCCCAGGAGGGGCCGGGGCCAACGTCCTGACTTTC
NA	TRBV14	TRBJ2-5	TRBD2	CASSQDLVRGLAGEIQETQYF	TGTGCCAGCAGCCAAGATTTGGTGAGGGGGCTAGCGGGAGAGATCCAAGAGACCCAGTACTTC
few	TRBV7-9	TRBJ2-1	TRBD2	CASSPSPSGGSYNEQFF	TGTGCCAGCAGCCCTTCCCCCAGCGGGGGTTCCTACAATGAGCAGTTCTTC
NA	TRBV2	TRBJ2-2	NA	CASSEPAIQGWRELFF	TGTGCCAGCAGTGAACCAGCAATCCAGGGGTGGAGGGAGCTGTTTTTT
NA	TRBV6-5	TRBJ2-5	TRBD1	CASSYSMGQGGKTQYF	TGTGCCAGCAGTTACTCGATGGGACAGGGGGGAAAGACCCAGTACTTC
NA	TRBV12-5	TRBJ2-1	NA	CASGLEQEYNEQFF	TGTGCTAGTGGTTTGGAACAGGAATACAATGAGCAGTTCTTC
NA	TRBV2	TRBJ2-7	TRBD1	CASGQGAYEQYF	TGTGCCAGCGGGCAGGGGGCCTACGAGCAGTACTTC
once	TRBV7-9	TRBJ1-6	TRBD1	CASSSRGIWNSPLHF	TGTGCCAGCAGTAGCAGGGGGATATGGAATTCACCCCTCCACTTT
NA	TRBV6-1	TRBJ2-4	NA	CASSEARAALTHIQYF	TGTGCCAGCAGTGAAGCGCGGGCAGCACTTACCCACATTCAGTACTTC